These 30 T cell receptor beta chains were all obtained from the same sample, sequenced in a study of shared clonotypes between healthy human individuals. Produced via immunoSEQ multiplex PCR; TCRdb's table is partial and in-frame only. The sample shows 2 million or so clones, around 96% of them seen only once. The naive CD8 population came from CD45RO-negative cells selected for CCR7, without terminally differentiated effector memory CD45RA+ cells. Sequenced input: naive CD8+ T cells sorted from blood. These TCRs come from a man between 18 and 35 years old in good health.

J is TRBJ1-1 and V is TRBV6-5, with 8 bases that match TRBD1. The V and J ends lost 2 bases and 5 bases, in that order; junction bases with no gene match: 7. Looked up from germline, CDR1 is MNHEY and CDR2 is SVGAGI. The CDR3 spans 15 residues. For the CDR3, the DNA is TGTGCCAGCAGTTACCTCAGGGGGCGGGAAACTGAAGCTTTCTTT. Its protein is CASSYLRGRETEAFF.

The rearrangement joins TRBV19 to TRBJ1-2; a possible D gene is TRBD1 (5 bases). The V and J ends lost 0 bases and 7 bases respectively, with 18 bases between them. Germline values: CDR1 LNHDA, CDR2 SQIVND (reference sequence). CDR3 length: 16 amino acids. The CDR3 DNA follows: TGTGCCAGTAGTATAGAGCCAGGGACGACACTCCTTGGCTACACCTTC. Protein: CASSIEPGTTLLGYTF.

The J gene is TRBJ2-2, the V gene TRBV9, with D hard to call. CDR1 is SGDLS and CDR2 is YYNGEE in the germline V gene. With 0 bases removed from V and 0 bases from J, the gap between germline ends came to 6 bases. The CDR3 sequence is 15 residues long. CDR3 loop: CASSVVPSNTGELFF. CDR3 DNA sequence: TGTGCCAGCAGCGTAGTACCCTCGAACACCGGGGAGCTGTTTTTT.

DNA for the CDR3: TGCAGCGTTGAGCTACCCGGGACGGTCTCCTACGAGCAGTACTTC. Encoded protein: CSVELPGTVSYEQYF. The genes are TRBV29-1 and TRBJ2-7; either TRBD1 or TRBD2 may fit D (5 bases each). The CDR3 sequence is 15 residues long. Trimming removed 3 bases from V and 0 bases from J, with 15 bases in between. From germline, CDR1 is SQVTM and CDR2 ANQGSEA.

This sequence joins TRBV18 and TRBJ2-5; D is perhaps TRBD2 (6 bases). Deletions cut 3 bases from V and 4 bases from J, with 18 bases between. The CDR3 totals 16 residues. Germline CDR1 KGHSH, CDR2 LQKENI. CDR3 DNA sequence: TGTGCCAGCTCACCCACCCGTGGTGAGACTAGAGAGACCCAGTACTTC. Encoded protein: CASSPTRGETRETQYF.

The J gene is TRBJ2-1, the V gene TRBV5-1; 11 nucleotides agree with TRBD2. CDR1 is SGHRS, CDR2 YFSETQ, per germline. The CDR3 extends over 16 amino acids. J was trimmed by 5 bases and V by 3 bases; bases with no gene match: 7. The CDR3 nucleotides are TGCGCCAGCAGCTCAACTAGCGGGAGTGTCCACAATGAGCAGTTCTTC. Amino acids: CASSSTSGSVHNEQFF.

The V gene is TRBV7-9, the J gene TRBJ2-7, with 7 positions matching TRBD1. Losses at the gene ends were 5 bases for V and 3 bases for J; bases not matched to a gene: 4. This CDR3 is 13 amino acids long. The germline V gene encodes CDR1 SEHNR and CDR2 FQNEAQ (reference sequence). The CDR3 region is CASSDGQVYEQYF. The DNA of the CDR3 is TGTGCCAGCAGCGATGGACAGGTCTACGAGCAGTACTTC.

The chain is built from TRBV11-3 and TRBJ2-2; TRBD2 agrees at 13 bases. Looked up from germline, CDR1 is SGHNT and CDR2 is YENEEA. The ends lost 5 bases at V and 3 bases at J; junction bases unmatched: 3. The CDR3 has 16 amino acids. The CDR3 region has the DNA TGTGCCAGCAGCCGCGGACTAGCGGGAGACACCGGGGAGCTGTTTTTT. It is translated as CASSRGLAGDTGELFF.

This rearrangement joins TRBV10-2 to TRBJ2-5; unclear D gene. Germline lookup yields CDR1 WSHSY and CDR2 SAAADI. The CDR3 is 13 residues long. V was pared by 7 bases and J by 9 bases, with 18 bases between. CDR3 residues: CASKGSWGESQYF. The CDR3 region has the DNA TGCGCCAGCAAGGGAAGCTGGGGTGAATCCCAGTACTTC.

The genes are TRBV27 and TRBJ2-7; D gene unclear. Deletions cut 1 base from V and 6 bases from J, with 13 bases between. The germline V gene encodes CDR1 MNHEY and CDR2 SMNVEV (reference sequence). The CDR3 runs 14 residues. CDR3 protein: CASSLLNSKSEQYF. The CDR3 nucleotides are TGTGCCAGCAGTTTATTGAATAGTAAGTCCGAGCAGTACTTC.

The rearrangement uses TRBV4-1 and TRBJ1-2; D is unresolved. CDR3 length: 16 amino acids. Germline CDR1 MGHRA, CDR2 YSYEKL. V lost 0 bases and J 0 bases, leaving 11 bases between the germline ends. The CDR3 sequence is CASSQDAGSPNYGYTF. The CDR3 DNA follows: TGCGCCAGCAGCCAAGATGCGGGAAGTCCTAACTATGGCTACACCTTC.

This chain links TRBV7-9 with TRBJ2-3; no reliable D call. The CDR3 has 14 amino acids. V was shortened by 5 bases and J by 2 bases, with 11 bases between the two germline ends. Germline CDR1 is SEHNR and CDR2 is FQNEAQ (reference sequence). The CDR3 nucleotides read TGTGCCAGCAGCCGGCCGGACCACACAGATACGCAGTATTTT. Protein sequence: CASSRPDHTDTQYF.

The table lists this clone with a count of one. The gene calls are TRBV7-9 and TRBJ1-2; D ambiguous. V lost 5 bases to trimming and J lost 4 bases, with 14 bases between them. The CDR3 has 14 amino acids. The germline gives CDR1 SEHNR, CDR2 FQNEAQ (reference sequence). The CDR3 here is CASSQGVTVYGYTF. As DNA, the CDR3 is TGTGCCAGCAGCCAAGGTGTCACCGTCTATGGCTACACCTTC. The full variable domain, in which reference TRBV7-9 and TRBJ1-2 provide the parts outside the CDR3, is DTGVSQNPRHKITKRGQNVTFRCDPISEHNRLYWYRQTLGQGPEFLTYFQNEAQLEKSRLLSDRFSAERPKGSFSTLEIQRTEQGDSAMYLCASSQGVTVYGYTFGSGTRLTVV.

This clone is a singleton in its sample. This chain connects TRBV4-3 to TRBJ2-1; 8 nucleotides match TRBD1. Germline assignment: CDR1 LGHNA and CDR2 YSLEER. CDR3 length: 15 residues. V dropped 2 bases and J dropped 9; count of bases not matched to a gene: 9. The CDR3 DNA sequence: TGCGCCAGCAGCCAACTCGGGCAGGGGGCTGTTGAGCAGTTCTTC. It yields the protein CASSQLGQGAVEQFF.

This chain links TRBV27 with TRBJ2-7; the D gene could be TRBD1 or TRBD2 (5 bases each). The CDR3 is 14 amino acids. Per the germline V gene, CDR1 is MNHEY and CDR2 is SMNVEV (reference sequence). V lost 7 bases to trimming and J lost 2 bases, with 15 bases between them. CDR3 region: CASTLGQGAYEQYF. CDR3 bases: TGTGCCAGCACCCTGGGGCAGGGAGCCTACGAGCAGTACTTC.

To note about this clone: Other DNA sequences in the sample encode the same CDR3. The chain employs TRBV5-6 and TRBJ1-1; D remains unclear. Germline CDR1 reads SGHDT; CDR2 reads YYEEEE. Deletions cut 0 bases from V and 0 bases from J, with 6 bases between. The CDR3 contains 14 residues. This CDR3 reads CASSLGRLNTEAFF. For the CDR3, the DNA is TGTGCCAGCAGCTTGGGTCGTTTGAACACTGAAGCTTTCTTT.

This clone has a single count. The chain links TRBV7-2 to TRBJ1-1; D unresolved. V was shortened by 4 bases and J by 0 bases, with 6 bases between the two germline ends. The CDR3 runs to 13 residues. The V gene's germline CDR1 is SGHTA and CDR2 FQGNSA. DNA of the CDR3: TGTGCCAGCAGCTATGACTTGAACACTGAAGCTTTCTTT. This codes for CASSYDLNTEAFF. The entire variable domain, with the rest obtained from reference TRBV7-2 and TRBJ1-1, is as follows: GAGVSQSPSNKVTEKGKDVELRCDPISGHTALYWYRQSLGQGLEFLIYFQGNSAPDKSGLPSDRFSAERTGGSVSTLTIQRTQQEDSAVYLCASSYDLNTEAFFGQGTRLTVV.

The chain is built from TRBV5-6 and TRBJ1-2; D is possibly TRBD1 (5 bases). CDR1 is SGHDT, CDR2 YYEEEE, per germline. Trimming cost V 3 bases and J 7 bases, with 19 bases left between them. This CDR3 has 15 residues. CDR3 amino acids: CASSYGSGLGSGYTF. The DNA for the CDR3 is TGTGCCAGCAGCTACGGATCGGGGCTGGGCTCTGGCTACACCTTC.

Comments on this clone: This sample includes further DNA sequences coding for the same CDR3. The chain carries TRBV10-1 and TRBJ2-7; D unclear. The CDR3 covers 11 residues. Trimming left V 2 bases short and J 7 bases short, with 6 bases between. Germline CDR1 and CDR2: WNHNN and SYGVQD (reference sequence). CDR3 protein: CASSEGREQYF. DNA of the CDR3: TGCGCCAGCAGTGAGGGTAGGGAGCAGTACTTC.

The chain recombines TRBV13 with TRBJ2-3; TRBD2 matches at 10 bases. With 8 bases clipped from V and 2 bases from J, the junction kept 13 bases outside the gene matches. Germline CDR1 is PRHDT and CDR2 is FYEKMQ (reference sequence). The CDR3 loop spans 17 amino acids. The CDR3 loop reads CASASSPSGGVTDTQYF. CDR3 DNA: TGTGCCAGCGCCTCCTCGCCAAGCGGGGGGGTCACAGATACGCAGTATTTT. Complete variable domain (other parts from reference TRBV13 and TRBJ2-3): AAGVIQSPRHLIKEKRETATLKCYPIPRHDTVYWYQQGPGQDPQFLISFYEKMQSDKGSIPDRFSAQQFSDYHSELNMSSLELGDSALYFCASASSPSGGVTDTQYFGPGTRLTVL.

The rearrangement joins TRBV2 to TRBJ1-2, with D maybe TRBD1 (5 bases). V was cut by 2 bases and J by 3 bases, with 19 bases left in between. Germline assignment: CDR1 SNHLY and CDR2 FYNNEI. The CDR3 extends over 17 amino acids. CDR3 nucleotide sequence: TGTGCCAGCAGTGAAATTGGGGGTATTTTAGCGGACTATGGCTACACCTTC. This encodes CASSEIGGILADYGYTF. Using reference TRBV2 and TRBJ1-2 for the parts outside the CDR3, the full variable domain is EPEVTQTPSHQVTQMGQEVILRCVPISNHLYFYWYRQILGQKVEFLVSFYNNEISEKSEIFDDQFSVERPDGSNFTLKIRSTKLEDSAMYFCASSEIGGILADYGYTFGSGTRLTVV.

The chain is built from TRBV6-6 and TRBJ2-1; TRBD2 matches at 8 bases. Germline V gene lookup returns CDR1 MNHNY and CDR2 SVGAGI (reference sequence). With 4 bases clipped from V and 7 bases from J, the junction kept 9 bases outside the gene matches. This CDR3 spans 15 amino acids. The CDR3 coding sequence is TGTGCCAGCAGTTTATTAGCGGGACATGGGAATGAGCAGTTCTTC. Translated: CASSLLAGHGNEQFF.

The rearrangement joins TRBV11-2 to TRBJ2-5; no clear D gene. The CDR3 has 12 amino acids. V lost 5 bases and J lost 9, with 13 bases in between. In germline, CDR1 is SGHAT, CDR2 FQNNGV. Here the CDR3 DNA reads TGTGCCAGCAGCCCCCGCATGTTGGCCCAGTACTTC. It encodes CASSPRMLAQYF.

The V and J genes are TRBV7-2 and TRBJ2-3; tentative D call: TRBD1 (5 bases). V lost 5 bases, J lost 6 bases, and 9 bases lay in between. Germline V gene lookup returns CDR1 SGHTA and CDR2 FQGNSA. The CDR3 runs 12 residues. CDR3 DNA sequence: TGTGCCAGCAGCGGGGCAGGGGATACGCAGTATTTT. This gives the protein CASSGAGDTQYF. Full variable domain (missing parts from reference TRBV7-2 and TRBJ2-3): GAGVSQSPSNKVTEKGKDVELRCDPISGHTALYWYRQSLGQGLEFLIYFQGNSAPDKSGLPSDRFSAERTGGSVSTLTIQRTQQEDSAVYLCASSGAGDTQYFGPGTRLTVL.

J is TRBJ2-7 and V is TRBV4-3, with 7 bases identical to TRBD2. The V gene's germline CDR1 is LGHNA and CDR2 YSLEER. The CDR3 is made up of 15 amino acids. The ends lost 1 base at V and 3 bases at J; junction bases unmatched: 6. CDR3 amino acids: CASSQVWGEGYEQYF. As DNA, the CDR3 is TGCGCCAGCAGCCAAGTTTGGGGGGAGGGCTACGAGCAGTACTTC.

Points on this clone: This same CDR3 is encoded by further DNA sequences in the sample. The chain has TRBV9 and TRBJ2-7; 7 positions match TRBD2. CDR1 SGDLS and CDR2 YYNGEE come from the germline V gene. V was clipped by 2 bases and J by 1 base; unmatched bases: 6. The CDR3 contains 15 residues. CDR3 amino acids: CASSVGLADSYEQYF. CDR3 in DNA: TGTGCCAGCAGCGTGGGTCTAGCGGATTCCTACGAGCAGTACTTC.

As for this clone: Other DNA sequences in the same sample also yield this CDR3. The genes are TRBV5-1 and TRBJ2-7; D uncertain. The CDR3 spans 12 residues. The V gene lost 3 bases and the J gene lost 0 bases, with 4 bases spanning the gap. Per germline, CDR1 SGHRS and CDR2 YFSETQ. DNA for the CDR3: TGCGCCAGCAGCTCTAACTCCTACGAGCAGTACTTC. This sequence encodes CASSSNSYEQYF.

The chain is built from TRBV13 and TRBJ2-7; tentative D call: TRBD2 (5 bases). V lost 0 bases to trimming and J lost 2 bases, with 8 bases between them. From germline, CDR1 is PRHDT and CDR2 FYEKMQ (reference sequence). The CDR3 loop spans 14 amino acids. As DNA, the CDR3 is TGTGCCAGCAGCTTAGGCGGGGTTCCCTACGAGCAGTACTTC. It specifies CASSLGGVPYEQYF.

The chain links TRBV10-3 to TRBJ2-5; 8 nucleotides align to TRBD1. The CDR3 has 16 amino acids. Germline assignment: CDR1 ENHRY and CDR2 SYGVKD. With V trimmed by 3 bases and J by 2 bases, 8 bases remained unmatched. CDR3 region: CAISDVAGTGQETQYF. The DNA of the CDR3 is TGTGCCATCAGTGATGTTGCCGGGACAGGACAAGAGACCCAGTACTTC.

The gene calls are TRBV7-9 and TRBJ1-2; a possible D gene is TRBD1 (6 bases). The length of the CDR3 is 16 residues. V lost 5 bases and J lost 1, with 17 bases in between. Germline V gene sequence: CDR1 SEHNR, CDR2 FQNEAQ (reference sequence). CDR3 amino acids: CASSLDRNQLNYGYTF. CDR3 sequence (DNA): TGTGCCAGCAGCCTCGACAGGAATCAACTTAACTATGGCTACACCTTC.